This T cell receptor (beta chain) was documented in a study of blood T cell repertoires in COVID-19. TCRdb's table, derived via immunoSEQ multiplex PCR, lists solely in-frame clones and lacks some. This table holds approximately 200,000 clones, 70% to 90% found once. Sequenced input: peripheral blood. The source is a man aged 50-60 years who had recovered from COVID-19.

This chain's CDR3 is CASSFPRQGSSGANVLTF. CDR3 nucleotides: TGCGCCAGCAGTTTCCCGAGACAGGGTAGCTCTGGGGCCAACGTCCTGACTTTC. The V gene is TRBV5-1, the J gene TRBJ2-6, with 7 bases fitting TRBD1. Germline-derived CDR1 and CDR2 are SGHRS and YFSETQ. Trimming cost V 5 bases and J 0 bases; bases outside gene matches: 11. The CDR3 runs 18 residues.